These T cell receptor beta chains were read from a single sample in a study of cytomegalovirus exposure and HLA in healthy donors. Only in-frame clones appear in the TCRdb table, and some are missing; sequencing was by immunoSEQ multiplex PCR. This table lists about 160,000 clones. The sequenced material came from PBMCs. These receptors originate from a woman in her fifties or sixties in good health and CMV-seronegative. CDR3s leave out the opening cysteine and the closing phenylalanine or tryptophan. The D gene is left open where the match is weak.

TRBD2	TRBV6-5	ASSYSGLAGIYEQY
.	TRBV6-5	ASSYSFINEKLF
.	TRBV19	ASSISQAQNYGYT
TRBD2	TRBV5-8	ASRRAGGSQETQY
.	TRBV4-2	ASSQEVTGRS
.	TRBV6-5	ASSYSSGADEKLF
.	TRBV4-1	ASSQMTGSSYEQY
.	TRBV5-1	ASSLEASRNEQF
.	TRBV9	ASSVPPGGDLGGYT
.	TRBV19	ASILAQERRDTIY
TRBD1	TRBV7-7	ASSAGSRGPSGANVLT
.	TRBV30	AWSVGGEGGYT
TRBD1	TRBV2	ASSYQGAYGYT
.	TRBV4-1	ASSPQGRGWETQY
.	TRBV27	ASSFGRGPSTDTQY
.	TRBV5-1	ASSLTGETEAF
TRBD1	TRBV19	ASSIATGGANNEQF
.	TRBV14	ASSQVSDTQY
.	TRBV18	ASSPPEQGYRGAQY
.	TRBV20-1	VSRAYEQY